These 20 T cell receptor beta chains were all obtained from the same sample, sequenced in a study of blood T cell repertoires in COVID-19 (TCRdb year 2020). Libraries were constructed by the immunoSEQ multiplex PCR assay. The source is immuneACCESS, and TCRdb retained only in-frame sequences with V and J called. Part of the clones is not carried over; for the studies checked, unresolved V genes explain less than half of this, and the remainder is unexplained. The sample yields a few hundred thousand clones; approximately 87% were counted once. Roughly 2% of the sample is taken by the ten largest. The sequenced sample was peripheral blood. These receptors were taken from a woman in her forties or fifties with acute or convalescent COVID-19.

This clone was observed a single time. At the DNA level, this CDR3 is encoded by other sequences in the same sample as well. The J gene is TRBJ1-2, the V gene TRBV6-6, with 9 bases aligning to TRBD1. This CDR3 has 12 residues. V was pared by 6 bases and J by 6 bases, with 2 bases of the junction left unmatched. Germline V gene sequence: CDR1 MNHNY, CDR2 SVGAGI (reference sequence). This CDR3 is CASSRQGDGYTF. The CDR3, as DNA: TGTGCCAGCAGCCGACAGGGGGATGGCTACACCTTC.

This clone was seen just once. CDR3 in amino acids: CSASLPPGLAGLSSYEQYF. Written as DNA, the CDR3 is TGCAGTGCTAGTCTCCCCCCGGGACTAGCGGGGTTGAGCTCCTACGAGCAGTACTTC. This chain links TRBV20-1 with TRBJ2-7; 13 positions agree with TRBD2. V trimming: 3 bases; J trimming: 0 bases; junction bases outside the gene matches: 14. CDR1 DFQATT and CDR2 SNEGSKA come from the germline V gene (reference sequence). The CDR3 covers 19 residues.

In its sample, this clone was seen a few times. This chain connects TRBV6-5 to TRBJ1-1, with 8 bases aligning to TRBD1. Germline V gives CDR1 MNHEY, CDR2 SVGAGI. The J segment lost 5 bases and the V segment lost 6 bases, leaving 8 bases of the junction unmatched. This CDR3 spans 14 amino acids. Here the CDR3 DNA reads TGTGCCAGCAGGAATGGACAGGGAAGAACTGAAGCTTTCTTT. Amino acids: CASRNGQGRTEAFF.

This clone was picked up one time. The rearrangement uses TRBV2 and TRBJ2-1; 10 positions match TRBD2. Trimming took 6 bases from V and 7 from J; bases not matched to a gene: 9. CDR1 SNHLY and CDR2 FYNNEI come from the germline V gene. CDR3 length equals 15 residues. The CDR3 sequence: CASSSASGSRNEQFF. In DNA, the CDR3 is TGTGCCAGCAGCTCGGCTAGCGGGAGTCGGAATGAGCAGTTCTTC.

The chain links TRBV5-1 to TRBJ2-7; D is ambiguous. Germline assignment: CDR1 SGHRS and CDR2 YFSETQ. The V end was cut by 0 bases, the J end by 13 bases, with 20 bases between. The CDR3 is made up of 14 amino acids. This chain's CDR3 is CASSLDVLVRHHYF. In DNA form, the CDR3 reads TGCGCCAGCAGCTTGGATGTTTTGGTGAGACACCATTACTTC.

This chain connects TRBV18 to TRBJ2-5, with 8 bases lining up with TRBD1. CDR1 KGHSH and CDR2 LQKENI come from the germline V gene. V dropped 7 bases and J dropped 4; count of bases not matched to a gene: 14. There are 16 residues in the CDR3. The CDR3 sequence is CASCPPLLTGGETQYF. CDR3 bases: TGTGCCAGCTGCCCGCCACTGTTAACAGGGGGAGAGACCCAGTACTTC.

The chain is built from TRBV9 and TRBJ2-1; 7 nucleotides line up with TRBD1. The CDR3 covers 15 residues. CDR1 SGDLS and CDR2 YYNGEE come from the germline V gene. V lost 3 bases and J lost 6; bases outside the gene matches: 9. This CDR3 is CASSEAGTDSNEQFF. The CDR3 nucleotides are TGTGCCAGCAGCGAGGCCGGGACAGACTCCAATGAGCAGTTCTTC.

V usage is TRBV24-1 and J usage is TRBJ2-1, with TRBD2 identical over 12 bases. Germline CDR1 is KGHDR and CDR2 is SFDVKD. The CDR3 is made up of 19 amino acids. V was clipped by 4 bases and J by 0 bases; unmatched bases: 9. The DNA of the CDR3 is TGTGCCACCAGTGACAATGGACTAGCGGGGCCGAGCTCCTACAATGAGCAGTTCTTC. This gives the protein CATSDNGLAGPSSYNEQFF.

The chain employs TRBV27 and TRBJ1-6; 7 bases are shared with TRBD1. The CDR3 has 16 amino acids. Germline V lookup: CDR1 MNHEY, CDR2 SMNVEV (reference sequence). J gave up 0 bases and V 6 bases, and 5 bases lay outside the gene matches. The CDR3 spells CASSRDSLSYNSPLHF. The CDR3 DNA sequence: TGTGCCAGCAGCCGGGACAGCCTCTCCTATAATTCACCCCTCCACTTT.

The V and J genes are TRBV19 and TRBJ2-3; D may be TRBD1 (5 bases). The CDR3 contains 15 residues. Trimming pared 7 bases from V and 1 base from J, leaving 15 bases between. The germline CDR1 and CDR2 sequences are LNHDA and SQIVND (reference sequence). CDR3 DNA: TGTGCCAGTAAAAGACAGTTTTGGGGCACAGATACGCAGTATTTT. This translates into CASKRQFWGTDTQYF.

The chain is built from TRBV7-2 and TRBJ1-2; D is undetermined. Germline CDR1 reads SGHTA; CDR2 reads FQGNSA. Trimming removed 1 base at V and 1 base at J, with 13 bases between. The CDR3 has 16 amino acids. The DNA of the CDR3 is TGTGCCAGCAGCTTAGAGTACATAACCCTTAACTATGGCTACACCTTC. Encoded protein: CASSLEYITLNYGYTF. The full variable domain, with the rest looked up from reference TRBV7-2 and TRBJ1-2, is GAGVSQSPSNKVTEKGKDVELRCDPISGHTALYWYRQSLGQGLEFLIYFQGNSAPDKSGLPSDRFSAERTGGSVSTLTIQRTQQEDSAVYLCASSLEYITLNYGYTFGSGTRLTVV.

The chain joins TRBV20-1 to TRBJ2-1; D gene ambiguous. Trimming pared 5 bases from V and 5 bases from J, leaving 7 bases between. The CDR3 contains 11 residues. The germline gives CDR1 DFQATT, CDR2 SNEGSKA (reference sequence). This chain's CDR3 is CSAPPDNEQFF. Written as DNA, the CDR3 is TGCAGTGCTCCTCCCGACAATGAGCAGTTCTTC.

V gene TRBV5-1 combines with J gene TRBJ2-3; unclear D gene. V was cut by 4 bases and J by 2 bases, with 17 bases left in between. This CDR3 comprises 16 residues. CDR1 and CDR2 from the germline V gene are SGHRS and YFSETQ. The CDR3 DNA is TGCGCCAGCAGCGTACGACTGACTGCGAACACAGATACGCAGTATTTT. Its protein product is CASSVRLTANTDTQYF.

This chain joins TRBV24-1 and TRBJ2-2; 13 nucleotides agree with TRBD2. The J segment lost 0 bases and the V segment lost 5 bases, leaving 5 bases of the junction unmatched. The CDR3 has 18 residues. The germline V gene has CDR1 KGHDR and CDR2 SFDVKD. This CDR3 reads CATSAMTSGGPNTGELFF. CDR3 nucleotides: TGTGCCACCAGTGCCATGACTAGCGGGGGGCCGAACACCGGGGAGCTGTTTTTT.

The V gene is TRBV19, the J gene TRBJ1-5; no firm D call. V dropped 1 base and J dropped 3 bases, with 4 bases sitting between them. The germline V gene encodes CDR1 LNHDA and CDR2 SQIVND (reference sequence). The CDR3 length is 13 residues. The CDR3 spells CASSIANNQPQHF. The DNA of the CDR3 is TGTGCCAGTAGTATAGCCAACAATCAGCCCCAGCATTTT.

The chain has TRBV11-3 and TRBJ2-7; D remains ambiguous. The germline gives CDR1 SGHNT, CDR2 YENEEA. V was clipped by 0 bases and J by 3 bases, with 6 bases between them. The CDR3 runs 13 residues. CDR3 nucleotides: TGTGCCAGCAGCTTAGATCTCCGCTACGAGCAGTACTTC. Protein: CASSLDLRYEQYF.

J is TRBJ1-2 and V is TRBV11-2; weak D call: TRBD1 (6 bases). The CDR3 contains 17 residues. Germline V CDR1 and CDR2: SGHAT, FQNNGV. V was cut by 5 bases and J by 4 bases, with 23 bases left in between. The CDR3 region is CASSPRGGIGRAYGYTF. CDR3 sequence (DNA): TGTGCCAGCAGCCCCCGGGGGGGCATAGGTCGGGCCTATGGCTACACCTTC.

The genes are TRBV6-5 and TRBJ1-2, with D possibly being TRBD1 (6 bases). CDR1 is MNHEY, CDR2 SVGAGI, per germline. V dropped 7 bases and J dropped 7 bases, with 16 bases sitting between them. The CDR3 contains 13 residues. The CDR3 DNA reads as TGTGCCAGCACCGCAAGCAGGGGAAGTGGCTACACCTTC. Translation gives CASTASRGSGYTF.

Written as DNA, the CDR3 is TGTGCCAGCAGCCCTGACAGGGCGGTCGGCTACACCTTC. Translating gives CASSPDRAVGYTF. The chain employs TRBV7-2 and TRBJ1-2; 7 bases are a match to TRBD1. V was pared by 5 bases and J by 8 bases, with 8 bases of the junction left unmatched. The germline V gene has CDR1 SGHTA and CDR2 FQGNSA. This CDR3 comprises 13 residues.

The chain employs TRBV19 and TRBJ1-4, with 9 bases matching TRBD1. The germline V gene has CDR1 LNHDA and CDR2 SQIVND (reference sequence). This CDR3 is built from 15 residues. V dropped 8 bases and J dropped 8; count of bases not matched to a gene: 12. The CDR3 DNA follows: TGTGCCAGTTTTCCGACCCACAGGGGGCAGGAAAAACTGTTTTTT. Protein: CASFPTHRGQEKLFF. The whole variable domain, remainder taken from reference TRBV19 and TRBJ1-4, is DGGITQSPKYLFRKEGQNVTLSCEQNLNHDAMYWYRQDPGQGLRLIYYSQIVNDFQKGDIAEGYSVSREKKESFPLTVTSAQKNPTAFYLCASFPTHRGQEKLFFGSGTQLSVL.